Each of the 30 T cell receptor beta chains below was sequenced from the same sample in a study of molecular identifiers for immune sequencing clone quantification. Using its own MiXCR run on the PCR reads, TCRdb lists one record per CDR3 protein. This table holds a few hundred thousand distinct CDR3 sequences, roughly 26% found once. The sequenced sample consisted of naive CD8+ T cells from blood, with Jurkat cell RNA spiked in. As for subset: FACS-sorted CD8+CD4-CCR7+CD45RA+ naive T cells. The receptor source for this set is a human donor in good health. Some libraries in this study had Jurkat cell RNA spiked in.

This clonotype was observed a few times. The chain has TRBV6-6 and TRBJ1-1, with 8 nucleotides matching TRBD1. Germline loops: CDR1 MNHNY, CDR2 SVGAGI (reference sequence). The CDR3 loop spans 17 amino acids. J lost 0 bases, V lost 0 bases, and 6 bases had no gene match. Here the CDR3 DNA reads TGTGCCAGCAGTTACTCGAAGCAGGGGGCTATGAACACTGAAGCTTTCTTT. This gives the protein CASSYSKQGAMNTEAFF.

The V gene is TRBV20-1, the J gene TRBJ2-2; 7 bases are shared with TRBD1. Germline trimming cut 8 bases from V and 5 bases from J; bases unmatched to any gene: 8. Germline V gene data show CDR1 as DFQATT and CDR2 as SNEGSKA (reference sequence). This CDR3 comprises 13 residues. The CDR3 loop reads CSPKTGNTGELFF. In DNA form, the CDR3 reads TGCAGTCCGAAGACAGGGAATACCGGGGAGCTGTTTTTT.

This clonotype was recorded at least ten times. CDR3: CASSLVAEQFF. The CDR3 bases are TGTGCCAGCAGCTTAGTAGCGGAGCAGTTCTTC. The chain joins TRBV7-2 to TRBJ2-1; a possible D gene is TRBD2 (5 bases). V lost 1 base and J 10 bases, leaving 5 bases between the germline ends. From germline, CDR1 is SGHTA and CDR2 FQGNSA. This CDR3 is built from 11 residues. The full variable domain, rest sourced from reference TRBV7-2 and TRBJ2-1, is GAGVSQSPSNKVTEKGKDVELRCDPISGHTALYWYRQSLGQGLEFLIYFQGNSAPDKSGLPSDRFSAERTGGSVSTLTIQRTQQEDSAVYLCASSLVAEQFFGPGTRLTVL.

This clonotype showed up just a few times. The DNA for the CDR3 is TGCAGTGCTAGCCTGGACAGCTTCTACGAGCAGTACTTC. Translating gives CSASLDSFYEQYF. This chain connects TRBV20-1 to TRBJ2-7, with a possible D match to TRBD1 (6 bases). The CDR3 spans 13 residues. CDR1 is DFQATT, CDR2 SNEGSKA, per germline (reference sequence). V gave up 3 bases and J gave up 3 bases, with 12 bases separating them.

The CDR3 sequence: CASSLPGQVASPLHF. CDR3 sequence (DNA): TGTGCCAGCAGTCTACCGGGACAGGTTGCTTCACCCCTCCACTTT. The chain is built from TRBV7-9 and TRBJ1-6, with 8 bases aligning to TRBD1. Germline CDR1 is SEHNR and CDR2 is FQNEAQ (reference sequence). Losses at the gene ends were 6 bases for V and 9 bases for J; bases not matched to a gene: 10. CDR3 length: 15 amino acids. Supplemented by reference TRBV7-9 and TRBJ1-6, the full variable domain reads DTGVSQNPRHKITKRGQNVTFRCDPISEHNRLYWYRQTLGQGPEFLTYFQNEAQLEKSRLLSDRFSAERPKGSFSTLEIQRTEQGDSAMYLCASSLPGQVASPLHFGNGTRLTVT.

The rearrangement links TRBV6-6 to TRBJ2-7; D is undetermined. Germline V gives CDR1 MNHNY, CDR2 SVGAGI (reference sequence). The V end lost 6 bases, the J end lost 7 bases, and 13 bases lay between the germline ends. This CDR3 region has 12 residues. CDR3 loop: CASSLPLNEQYF. As DNA, the CDR3 is TGTGCCAGCAGCCTCCCTCTCAATGAGCAGTACTTC.

Remarks on this clonotype: A much larger clone lies one base from this, so it may be a read error. The chain is built from TRBV7-2 and TRBJ2-3; TRBD2 matches at 10 bases. The germline V gene has CDR1 SGHTA and CDR2 FQGNSA. This CDR3 is 16 amino acids long. After removal of 5 bases from V and 4 bases from J, the junction contained 9 bases not matched to a gene. CDR3 region: CASSTRTSGSADTQYF. The CDR3 DNA is TGTGCCAGCAGCACCAGGACTAGCGGCAGCGCAGATACGCAGTATTTT.

This clonotype has ten or more counts. The rearrangement joins TRBV20-1 to TRBJ2-7; no clear D. The CDR3 covers 13 residues. The V gene lost 1 base and the J gene lost 1 base, with 8 bases spanning the gap. Per germline, CDR1 DFQATT and CDR2 SNEGSKA (reference sequence). For the CDR3, the DNA is TGCAGTGCTAGAGGGAAACTGTCCTACGAGCAGTACTTC. This gives the protein CSARGKLSYEQYF.

This clonotype was picked up many times. The CDR3: CASSQDIGEETQYF. The CDR3 nucleotides read TGCGCCAGCAGCCAAGATATCGGCGAAGAGACCCAGTACTTC. The gene calls are TRBV4-1 and TRBJ2-5; D is unclear. This CDR3 is built from 14 residues. The V end was cut by 0 bases, the J end by 3 bases, with 8 bases between. In germline, CDR1 is MGHRA, CDR2 YSYEKL.

The chain recombines TRBV7-4 with TRBJ1-1; 9 bases fit TRBD1. The CDR3 contains 13 residues. The V and J ends lost 9 bases and 3 bases, in that order; junction bases with no gene match: 5. Germline values: CDR1 SGHVT, CDR2 SQSDAQ. CDR3 DNA: TGTGCCAGGGGGGGACAGGGAGACACTGAAGCTTTCTTT. Translation gives CARGGQGDTEAFF.

This chain uses TRBV5-8 with TRBJ2-5; 11 bases line up with TRBD2. Trimming took 0 bases from V and 1 from J; bases not matched to a gene: 2. Looked up from germline, CDR1 is SGHTS and CDR2 is YDEGEE. This CDR3 is built from 16 residues. The CDR3, as DNA: TGTGCCAGCAGCTTGGGGCTAGCGGGGGGCCAAGAGACCCAGTACTTC. Translation: CASSLGLAGGQETQYF. Filled out from reference TRBV5-8 and TRBJ2-5, the complete variable domain reads EAGVTQSPTHLIKTRGQQATLRCSPISGHTSVYWYQQALGLGLQFLLWYDEGEERNRGNFPPRFSGRQFPNYSSELNVNALELEDSALYLCASSLGLAGGQETQYFGPGTRLLVL.

As for this clonotype: A read error is possible here, since a much larger clone lies one base away. This chain joins TRBV28 and TRBJ2-7; D assignment may be TRBD1 or TRBD2 (5 bases each). The germline gives CDR1 MDHEN, CDR2 SYDVKM. This CDR3 is 15 amino acids long. The CDR3 is CASSFRDLINYGQYF. The CDR3 DNA follows: TGTGCCAGCAGTTTCCGGGACCTAATCAACTACGGGCAGTACTTC.

Comments on this clonotype: A much larger clonotype is one base distant, so this may be a read error. The CDR3 bases are TGTGCCAGCAGCTTCGGGACAGGTTTTTGGGCAGATACGCGGTATTTT. Amino acid sequence: CASSFGTGFWADTRYF. V usage is TRBV5-6 and J usage is TRBJ2-3; 8 positions agree with TRBD1. This CDR3 comprises 16 residues. Germline loops: CDR1 SGHDT, CDR2 YYEEEE.

This clonotype was seen repeatedly, ten times or more. V gene TRBV15 combines with J gene TRBJ2-3; D unclear. The CDR3 sequence is 14 residues long. Trimming pared 3 bases from V and 5 bases from J, leaving 12 bases between. The germline CDR1 and CDR2 sequences are LNHNV and YYDKDF (reference sequence). The DNA for the CDR3 is TGTGCCACCAGCAGCCCCTTGGCGGTAGATACGCAGTATTTT. This gives the protein CATSSPLAVDTQYF.

This clonotype was seen many times. The rearrangement uses TRBV7-9 and TRBJ1-4; D gene uncertain. The CDR3 is 17 amino acids. In germline, CDR1 is SEHNR, CDR2 FQNEAQ (reference sequence). The germline V and J ends were trimmed by 4 bases and 0 bases, with 15 bases remaining between them. The CDR3 protein is CASSSYRGFATNEKLFF. The CDR3 DNA follows: TGTGCCAGCAGCTCATACCGAGGATTTGCAACTAATGAAAAACTGTTTTTT.

The rearrangement joins TRBV11-1 to TRBJ2-7; 7 bases fit TRBD1. The CDR3 has 15 amino acids. V was pared by 5 bases and J by 3 bases, with 10 bases of the junction left unmatched. Germline CDR1 reads SGHAT; CDR2 reads FQDESV (reference sequence). The CDR3 loop reads CASSLDWDSFYEQYF. In DNA, the CDR3 is TGTGCCAGCAGCCTCGACTGGGACAGCTTCTACGAGCAGTACTTC. Filled out from reference TRBV11-1 and TRBJ2-7, the complete variable domain reads EAEVAQSPRYKITEKSQAVAFWCDPISGHATLYWYRQILGQGPELLVQFQDESVVDDSQLPKDRFSAERLKGVDSTLKIQPAELGDSAMYLCASSLDWDSFYEQYFGPGTRLTVT.

To note about this clonotype: This may arise from a read error, as a much more abundant clone is one base away. This chain uses TRBV4-3 with TRBJ2-7, with D perhaps assigned TRBD1 or TRBD2 (5 bases each). CDR3 length: 15 residues. Germline V lookup: CDR1 LGHNA, CDR2 YSLEER. CDR3 sequence (DNA): TGCGCCAGCAGCCAAGAGGACGAGGGGAACTACGCGCAGTACTTC. Protein sequence: CASSQEDEGNYAQYF.

The J gene is TRBJ1-4, the V gene TRBV2; TRBD1 aligns across 8 bases. Germline V gene data show CDR1 as SNHLY and CDR2 as FYNNEI. Germline trimming cut 6 bases from V and 3 bases from J; bases unmatched to any gene: 6. This CDR3 comprises 15 residues. In DNA, the CDR3 is TGTGCCAGCAGGGGACAGGACAGCTCTAATGAAAAACTGTTTTTT. Protein product: CASRGQDSSNEKLFF.

This clonotype was seen more than once but under ten times. The chain couples TRBV19 to TRBJ2-1; possibly TRBD2 for D (6 bases). The CDR3 length is 14 residues. Germline CDR1 LNHDA, CDR2 SQIVND (reference sequence). Trimming shortened V by 3 bases and J by 5 bases, and 11 bases separated the two germline ends. The CDR3 DNA reads as TGTGCCAGTAGTATTGACGGAGGGGACAATGAGCAGTTCTTC. Its protein is CASSIDGGDNEQFF.

This chain connects TRBV6-1 to TRBJ1-1; TRBD1 matches 9 bases. The CDR3 length is 13 residues. V was pared by 4 bases and J by 5 bases, with 2 bases of the junction left unmatched. The germline V gene has CDR1 MNHNS and CDR2 SASEGT. In nucleotides, the CDR3 is TGTGCCAGCAGTGTAGGACAGGGGACTGAAGCTTTCTTT. Amino acids: CASSVGQGTEAFF.

The chain links TRBV6-2 or TRBV6-3 to TRBJ2-7, with D perhaps assigned TRBD1 or TRBD2 (5 bases each). Germline values: CDR1 MNHEY, CDR2 SVGEGT. V was pared by 0 bases and J by 3 bases, with 12 bases between. This CDR3 contains 15 residues. The CDR3 DNA reads as TGTGCCAGCAGTTACTCGGGGCAGGGAGACTACGAGCAGTACTTC. This translates into CASSYSGQGDYEQYF.

This clonotype appeared many times. The chain employs TRBV20-1 and TRBJ2-5, with D perhaps TRBD1 (5 bases). Germline V gene lookup returns CDR1 DFQATT and CDR2 SNEGSKA (reference sequence). The ends were cut back, 0 bases at V and 1 base at J, with 9 bases in the middle. The CDR3 is 14 amino acids. This CDR3 is CSARDFDSQETQYF. The CDR3 nucleotides are TGCAGTGCTAGAGATTTTGACAGCCAAGAGACCCAGTACTTC.

About this clonotype: One base away lies a much larger clone, so this may be a sequencing read error. The V call is TRBV7-9, the J call TRBJ1-1; D is ambiguous. Germline V CDR1 and CDR2: SEHNR, FQNEAQ (reference sequence). The CDR3 contains 13 residues. The CDR3 DNA reads TGTGCCAGCAGCTTAAAGCTGAACACTGAAACTTTCTTT. This sequence encodes CASSLKLNTETFF.

This clonotype has at least ten counts. This chain joins TRBV5-4 and TRBJ1-1; D remains ambiguous. The CDR3 contains 14 residues. With 5 bases removed from V and 0 bases from J, the gap between germline ends came to 11 bases. The germline gives CDR1 SGHNT, CDR2 YYREEE (reference sequence). The DNA of the CDR3 is TGTGCCAGCAGATTGAATGAAATGAACACTGAAGCTTTCTTT. Amino acid sequence: CASRLNEMNTEAFF.

This clonotype was recorded at least ten times. The rearrangement links TRBV9 to TRBJ2-7; no firm D call. CDR1 is SGDLS and CDR2 is YYNGEE in the germline V gene. The CDR3 runs 14 residues. V was shortened by 4 bases and J by 0 bases, with 11 bases between the two germline ends. CDR3 in DNA: TGTGCCAGCAGCCCTTGGGCCAGCTCCTACGAGCAGTACTTC. Protein sequence: CASSPWASSYEQYF.

This clonotype was seen ten or more times. The genes are TRBV11-2 and TRBJ2-1; 10 positions match TRBD1. The V gene's germline CDR1 is SGHAT and CDR2 FQNNGV. J was trimmed by 6 bases and V by 5 bases; bases with no gene match: 4. The CDR3 extends over 14 amino acids. The CDR3 protein is CASSPWTGGNEQFF. The CDR3 DNA reads as TGTGCCAGCAGCCCGTGGACAGGGGGCAATGAGCAGTTCTTC.

V is TRBV29-1 and J is TRBJ2-7, with a possible D match to TRBD2 (6 bases). The germline gives CDR1 SQVTM, CDR2 ANQGSEA. Between the trimmed V and J ends, which lost 1 base and 5 bases, there was a span of 12 bases. The CDR3 is 13 residues long. The chain's CDR3 is CSVEGGDQHEQYF. As DNA, the CDR3 is TGCAGCGTTGAAGGCGGGGACCAGCACGAGCAGTACTTC.

On this clonotype itself: A read error is likely, as this CDR3 ends without the conserved phenylalanine or tryptophan. This chain links TRBV9 with TRBJ1-1, with TRBD1 identical over 8 bases. The CDR3 has 15 amino acids. Germline CDR1 is SGDLS and CDR2 is YYNGEE. The V segment lost 0 bases and the J segment 5 bases; nucleotides outside the gene matches: 6. In DNA form, the CDR3 reads TGTGCCAGCAGCGTAGCAGGGGGCGCACGAACTGAAGCTTTCTCT. This encodes CASSVAGGARTEAFS.

This clonotype came up a few times. The chain couples TRBV20-1 to TRBJ2-7, with 8 bases aligning to TRBD1. Losses at the gene ends were 3 bases for V and 2 bases for J; bases not matched to a gene: 9. The CDR3 totals 15 residues. In germline, CDR1 is DFQATT, CDR2 SNEGSKA (reference sequence). CDR3 coding DNA: TGCAGTGCTAGTCATCCGGGACAGGCGACCTACGAGCAGTACTTC. Its translation: CSASHPGQATYEQYF.

The chain carries TRBV5-4 and TRBJ2-7, with TRBD2 as a possible D gene (6 bases). The CDR3 covers 14 residues. Deletions cut 4 bases from V and 3 bases from J, with 14 bases between. CDR1 and CDR2 from the germline V gene are SGHNT and YYREEE (reference sequence). The CDR3 DNA is TGTGCCAGCAGCGCCTCCGGGACTTACTACGAGCAGTACTTC. It yields the protein CASSASGTYYEQYF.